The clone carrying this T cell receptor (beta chain) was recorded a few times. Its antigen is as yet unknown. A modified ARM-PCR protocol with three rounds of nested PCR amplified TCRbeta. TCRdb analysed the multiplex PCR reads with MiXCR anew, one entry per CDR3 protein. Here the sample spans under 150,000 distinct CDR3 sequences, about 71% being singletons. These data belong to a study of tumor and adjacent non-tumor tissue in lung cancer. Background on the study: About 4.17 million productive TCRbeta reads were obtained per sample on average.

Germline CDR1 is MNHEY and CDR2 is SVGAGI. Trimming took 3 bases from V and 9 from J, leaving 6 bases between them. The CDR3 consists of 11 residues. Whole-study findings and limits: Compared with tumor, normal lung showed significantly lower TCR diversity. Tumor repertoires had a smaller top 100 clone share than normal lung.

The template was RNA from unsorted bulk tissue. Newly diagnosed lung cancer patients had thoracic surgery in China, August–November 2014, without prior chemotherapy. This chain joins TRBV6-5 and TRBJ2-1, with D hard to call. This receptor was obtained from a man between 60 and 75 years old with small cell lung cancer. Source material: lung tumor tissue. The CDR3 loop is CASSYAGEQFF. CDR3 nucleotide sequence: TGTGCCAGCAGTTATGCCGGTGAGCAGTTCTTC.